What follows are 18 T cell receptor beta chains derived from one specimen sequenced in a study of T cells expressing NK-cell markers. TCRdb reprocessed the 5' RACE reads and stores each CDR3 protein as one record, lacking DNA. The sample includes 500,000 or so distinct CDR3 sequences. The sample was blood T cells: a sorted CD56 or NKG2C T cell subset, CD4+ or CD8+ T cells, or bulk PBMC T cells (not recorded which). These receptors were taken from a man between 18 and 29 years old in good health.

J is TRBJ2-1 and V is TRBV3-1; TCRdb's assignment of TRBD2 cannot be checked, as there is no DNA. The CDR3 covers 14 residues. CDR1 is LGHDT, CDR2 YNNKEL, per germline (reference sequence). CDR3 in amino acids: CASSQGSGGGEQFF.

The chain joins TRBV12-3 or TRBV12-4 to TRBJ2-5; the TRBD1 assignment by TCRdb is unverifiable without DNA. The CDR3 length is 17 residues. The CDR3 sequence is CASSPPTGTGGQETQYF.

The chain uses TRBV6-5 and TRBJ2-1; without DNA, the TCRdb call of TRBD1 cannot be checked. This CDR3 region has 14 residues. In germline, CDR1 is MNHEY, CDR2 SVGAGI. This CDR3 is CASSYGGRQNEQFF.

V gene TRBV28 combines with J gene TRBJ2-5; with no DNA, the TCRdb D assignment of TRBD1 cannot be verified. There are 15 residues in the CDR3. Germline CDR1 is MDHEN and CDR2 is SYDVKM. CDR3: CASSGGTGVVETQYF.

The chain links TRBV2 to TRBJ2-2; TCRdb names TRBD1, which stays unverified in the absence of DNA. The CDR3 consists of 16 residues. Germline V gene sequence: CDR1 SNHLY, CDR2 FYNNEI. The CDR3 here is CASRAGTVMNTGELFF.

CDR3 sequence: CATSDPGGRESYNEQFF. The rearrangement uses TRBV24-1 and TRBJ2-1; without DNA, the TCRdb call of TRBD2 cannot be checked. Germline CDR1 KGHDR, CDR2 SFDVKD. The CDR3 extends over 17 amino acids.

The V gene is TRBV18, the J gene TRBJ2-1; TCRdb designates TRBD1, a call that cannot be tested without DNA. CDR1 and CDR2 from the germline V gene are KGHSH and LQKENI. This CDR3 contains 12 residues. The CDR3 region is CASSASGAEQFF.

J is TRBJ2-1 and V is TRBV28; there is no DNA to check the TCRdb D call of TRBD1. The CDR3 is 11 residues long. Germline V gives CDR1 MDHEN, CDR2 SYDVKM. CDR3: CASSPRTEQFF.

CDR3 in amino acids: CASSPHRGVVGTEAFF. This chain connects TRBV18 to TRBJ1-1. Germline V lookup: CDR1 KGHSH, CDR2 LQKENI. The CDR3 extends over 16 amino acids.

J is TRBJ2-2 and V is TRBV2; TCRdb indicates TRBD1, and absent DNA this call remains unverified. The germline gives CDR1 SNHLY, CDR2 FYNNEI. This CDR3 has 16 amino acids. CDR3 sequence reads: CASLRDRSPNTGELFF.

V and J are TRBV6-1 and TRBJ2-3. The germline CDR1 and CDR2 sequences are MNHNS and SASEGT. The CDR3 has 14 residues. The CDR3 sequence is CASSDLVGTDTQYF.

This chain connects TRBV6-5 to TRBJ2-1; checking the TCRdb D call of TRBD2 is not possible without DNA. The CDR3 sequence is 13 residues long. Germline CDR1 MNHEY, CDR2 SVGAGI. The CDR3 sequence: CASRALALGEQFF.

CDR3 in amino acids: CASSLTNTGELFF. The V gene is TRBV5-1, the J gene TRBJ2-2. This CDR3 is built from 13 residues. Germline V lookup: CDR1 SGHRS, CDR2 YFSETQ.

The chain employs TRBV29-1 and TRBJ1-2. The CDR3 consists of 12 residues. Germline V CDR1 and CDR2: SQVTM, ANQGSEA. The CDR3 protein is CSASVLNYGYTF.

J is TRBJ1-5 and V is TRBV28; TCRdb proposes TRBD1, but this gene call is untestable without DNA. The germline gives CDR1 MDHEN, CDR2 SYDVKM. This CDR3 is built from 15 residues. The CDR3 region is CASSPAQGGNQPQHF.

The chain carries TRBV7-9 and TRBJ2-1; TCRdb selects TRBD1, and the lack of DNA leaves this call unchecked. The CDR3 has 16 residues. CDR1 and CDR2 from the germline V gene are SEHNR and FQNEAQ (reference sequence). Here the CDR3 reads CASSLFATGKYNEQFF.

The chain carries TRBV29-1 and TRBJ2-2. This CDR3 comprises 14 residues. Germline lookup yields CDR1 SQVTM and CDR2 ANQGSEA. CDR3: CSVGHFTNTGELFF.

V gene TRBV24-1 combines with J gene TRBJ2-2. Germline CDR1 KGHDR, CDR2 SFDVKD. The CDR3 has 11 amino acids. The CDR3 protein is CAAGWPGELFF.